Presented here are 8 T cell receptor beta chains from one specimen sequenced in a study of identical twins. Via MiXCR, TCRdb re-called the 5' RACE reads, giving one row per CDR3 protein. The sample holds 140,000 to 150,000 distinct CDR3 sequences, roughly 3.5% seen once. Specimen: memory T cells sorted from blood. The receptor set was obtained from a man in his late teens or twenties in good health.

To note about this clonotype: One base away lies a much larger clone, so this may be a sequencing read error. The chain joins TRBV3-1 to TRBJ2-1; 7 bases match TRBD2. Germline loops: CDR1 LGHDT, CDR2 YNNKEL (reference sequence). Trimming took 4 bases from V and 11 from J; bases not matched to a gene: 11. The CDR3 totals 14 residues. DNA of the CDR3: TGTGCCAGCAGCCGCCTGACTAGCCGGGATAAGCAGTTCTTC. The encoded protein is CASSRLTSRDKQFF.

This clonotype was detected ten times or more. The chain recombines TRBV7-2 with TRBJ2-1; D is perhaps TRBD2 (6 bases). Trimming removed 5 bases from V and 2 bases from J, with 19 bases in between. Germline V CDR1 and CDR2: SGHTA, FQGNSA. The CDR3 has 17 amino acids. CDR3 nucleotides: TGTGCCAGCAGCCAACGGGGGAGTTTACGCCCCTACAATGAGCAGTTCTTC. This gives the protein CASSQRGSLRPYNEQFF.

This clonotype was observed many times. This chain connects TRBV20-1 to TRBJ1-2; TRBD1 aligns across 9 bases. This CDR3 is built from 15 residues. Germline V gene data show CDR1 as DFQATT and CDR2 as SNEGSKA (reference sequence). With 6 bases clipped from V and 4 bases from J, the junction kept 12 bases outside the gene matches. The CDR3: CSAGAEGQGTYGYTF. CDR3 nucleotide sequence: TGCAGTGCCGGGGCGGAGGGACAGGGAACCTATGGCTACACCTTC.

This clonotype has only a few counts. The V call is TRBV3-1, the J call TRBJ1-1, with a possible D match to TRBD1 (6 bases). The length of the CDR3 is 14 residues. The germline V gene encodes CDR1 LGHDT and CDR2 YNNKEL (reference sequence). V was pared by 3 bases and J by 1 base, with 9 bases between. The CDR3 spells CASSQGHANTEAFF. The CDR3 DNA is TGTGCCAGCAGCCAGGGACATGCGAACACTGAAGCTTTCTTT.

The table lists this clonotype with many counts. The rearrangement links TRBV7-8 to TRBJ1-1, with 7 bases identical to TRBD1. In germline, CDR1 is SGHVS, CDR2 FQNEAQ. The CDR3 is 16 amino acids. The ends lost 0 bases at V and 5 bases at J; junction bases unmatched: 9. The CDR3: CASSLARARGVTEAFF. The CDR3 DNA follows: TGTGCCAGCAGCTTAGCGCGGGCCAGGGGGGTGACTGAAGCTTTCTTT. Full variable domain (rest looked up from reference TRBV7-8 and TRBJ1-1): GAGVSQSPRYKVAKRGQDVALRCDPISGHVSLFWYQQALGQGPEFLTYFQNEAQLDKSGLPSDRFFAERPEGSVSTLKIQRTQQEDSAVYLCASSLARARGVTEAFFGQGTRLTVV.

Concerning this clonotype: It may be a read error: a sequence one base away is much more abundant. The gene calls are TRBV15 and TRBJ1-4, with D uncertain. CDR1 and CDR2 from the germline V gene are LNHNV and YYDKDF (reference sequence). This CDR3 has 14 residues. CDR3 residues: CAASRVGGEEKLFF. CDR3 coding DNA: TGTGCCGCCAGCAGAGTGGGTGGTGAGGAAAAACTGTTTTTT.

This clonotype was seen at least ten times. DNA for the CDR3: TGTGCCAGCAGTATACAGTTCTCCAGGACTAATTCACCCCTCCACTTT. Translated, it gives CASSIQFSRTNSPLHF. This rearrangement joins TRBV6-5 to TRBJ1-6; D is unclear. V was pared by 5 bases and J by 6 bases, with 17 bases between. CDR3 length: 16 residues. Germline V gene lookup returns CDR1 MNHEY and CDR2 SVGAGI.

This clonotype was detected many times. The gene calls are TRBV6-5 and TRBJ1-5, with TRBD1 as a possible D gene (6 bases). The ends were cut back, 7 bases at V and 0 bases at J, with 10 bases in the middle. Germline CDR1 reads MNHEY; CDR2 reads SVGAGI. The CDR3 loop spans 14 amino acids. The CDR3 region has the DNA TGTGCCAGCATTAAGGGGGATAGCAATCAGCCCCAGCATTTT. This codes for CASIKGDSNQPQHF.